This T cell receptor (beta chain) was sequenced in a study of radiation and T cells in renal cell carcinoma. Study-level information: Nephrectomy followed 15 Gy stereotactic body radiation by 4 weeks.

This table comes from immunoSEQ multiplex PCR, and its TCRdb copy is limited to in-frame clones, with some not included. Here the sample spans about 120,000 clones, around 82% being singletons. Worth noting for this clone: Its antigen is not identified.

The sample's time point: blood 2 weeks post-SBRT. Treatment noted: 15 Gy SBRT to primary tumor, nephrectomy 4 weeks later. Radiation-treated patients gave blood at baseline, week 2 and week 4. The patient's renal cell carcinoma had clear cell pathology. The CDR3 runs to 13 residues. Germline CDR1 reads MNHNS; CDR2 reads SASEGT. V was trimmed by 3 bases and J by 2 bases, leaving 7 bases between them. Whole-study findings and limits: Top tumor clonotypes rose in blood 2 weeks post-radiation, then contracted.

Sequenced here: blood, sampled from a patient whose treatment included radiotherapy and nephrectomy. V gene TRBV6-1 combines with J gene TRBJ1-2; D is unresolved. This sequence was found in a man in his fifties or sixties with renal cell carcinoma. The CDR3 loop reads CASSDWQNYGYTF. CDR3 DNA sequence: TGTGCCAGCAGTGATTGGCAGAACTATGGCTACACCTTC.